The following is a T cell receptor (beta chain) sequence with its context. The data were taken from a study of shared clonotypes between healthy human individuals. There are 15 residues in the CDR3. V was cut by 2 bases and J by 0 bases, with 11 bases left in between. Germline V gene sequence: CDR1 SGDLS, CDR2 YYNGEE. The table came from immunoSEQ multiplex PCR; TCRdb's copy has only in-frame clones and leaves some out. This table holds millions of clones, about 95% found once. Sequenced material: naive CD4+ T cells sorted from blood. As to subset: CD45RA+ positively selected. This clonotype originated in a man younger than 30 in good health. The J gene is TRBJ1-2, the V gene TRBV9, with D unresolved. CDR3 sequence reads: CASSVDVSPNYGYTF. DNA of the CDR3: TGTGCCAGCAGCGTCGATGTTTCTCCTAACTATGGCTACACCTTC.